This T cell receptor beta chain was recovered during a study of Ad26.COV2.S vaccination and SARS-CoV-2 variants. Whole-study results and caveats: Spike-specific TCR breadth in vaccine recipients exceeded that seen in placebo recipients. Overall T cell responses may have been underestimated by the analyses of TCR breadth and depth. Vaccine recipients and placebo recipients showed similar non-spike TCR breadth.

Profiling relied on immunoSEQ multiplex PCR, and the TCRdb table lists in-frame clones only, not all of them. The sample has about 400,000 clones, 70% to 90% seen once. The sample's treatment: around 19 received Ad26.COV2.S at low or high dose, single or two shots; about 5 received placebo; per-sample allocation not given. Sampling happened 63 days after the first vaccine or placebo injection. Trimming shortened V by 3 bases and J by 8 bases, and 12 bases separated the two germline ends. This CDR3 contains 13 residues. In germline, CDR1 is SGDLS, CDR2 YYNGEE. Details on this clone: Its antigen is unidentified.

Source: peripheral blood, taken in a trial of Ad26.COV2.S vaccine versus placebo. The chain combines TRBV9 with TRBJ1-3; no clear D gene. This receptor was identified in a person aged 18 to 59 who received the Ad26.COV2.S COVID-19 vaccine or a placebo. The CDR3 nucleotides are TGTGCCAGCAGCGAAGGAACCGGGGACACCATATATTTT. It translates to CASSEGTGDTIYF. The entire variable domain, with the rest obtained from reference TRBV9 and TRBJ1-3, is as follows: DSGVTQTPKHLITATGQRVTLRCSPRSGDLSVYWYQQSLDQGLQFLIQYYNGEERAKGNILERFSAQQFPDLHSELNLSSLELGDSALYFCASSEGTGDTIYFGEGSWLTVV.